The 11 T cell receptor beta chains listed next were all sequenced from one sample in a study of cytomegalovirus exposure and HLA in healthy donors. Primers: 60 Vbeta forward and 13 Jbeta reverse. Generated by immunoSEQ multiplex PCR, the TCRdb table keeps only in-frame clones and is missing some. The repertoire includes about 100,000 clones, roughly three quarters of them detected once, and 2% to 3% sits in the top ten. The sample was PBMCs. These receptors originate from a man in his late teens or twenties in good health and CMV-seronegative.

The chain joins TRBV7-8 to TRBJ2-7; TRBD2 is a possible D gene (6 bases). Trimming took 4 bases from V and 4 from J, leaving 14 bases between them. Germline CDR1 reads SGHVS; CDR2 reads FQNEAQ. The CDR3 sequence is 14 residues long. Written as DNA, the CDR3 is TGTGCCAGCAGCTCCTATCTTCGGGAGTACGAGCAGTACTTC. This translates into CASSSYLREYEQYF. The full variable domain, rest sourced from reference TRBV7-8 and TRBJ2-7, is GAGVSQSPRYKVAKRGQDVALRCDPISGHVSLFWYQQALGQGPEFLTYFQNEAQLDKSGLPSDRFFAERPEGSVSTLKIQRTQQEDSAVYLCASSSYLREYEQYFGPGTRLTVT.

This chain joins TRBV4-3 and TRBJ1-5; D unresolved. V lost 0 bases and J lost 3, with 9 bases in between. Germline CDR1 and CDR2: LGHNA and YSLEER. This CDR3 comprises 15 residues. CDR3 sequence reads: CASSQDHNYNQPQHF. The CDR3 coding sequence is TGCGCCAGCAGCCAAGACCACAACTACAATCAGCCCCAGCATTTT.

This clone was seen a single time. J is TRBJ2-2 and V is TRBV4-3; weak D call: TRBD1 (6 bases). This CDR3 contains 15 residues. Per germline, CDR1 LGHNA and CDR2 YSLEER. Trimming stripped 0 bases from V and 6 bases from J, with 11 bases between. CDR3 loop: CASSQDSGVAGELFF. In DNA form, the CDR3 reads TGCGCCAGCAGCCAAGACTCAGGGGTGGCCGGGGAGCTGTTTTTT.

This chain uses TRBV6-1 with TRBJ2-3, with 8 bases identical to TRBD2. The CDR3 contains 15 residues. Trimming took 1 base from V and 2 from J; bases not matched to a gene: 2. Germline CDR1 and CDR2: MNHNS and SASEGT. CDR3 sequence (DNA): TGTGCCAGCAGTGAAGGGACTAGCCACACAGATACGCAGTATTTT. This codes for CASSEGTSHTDTQYF.

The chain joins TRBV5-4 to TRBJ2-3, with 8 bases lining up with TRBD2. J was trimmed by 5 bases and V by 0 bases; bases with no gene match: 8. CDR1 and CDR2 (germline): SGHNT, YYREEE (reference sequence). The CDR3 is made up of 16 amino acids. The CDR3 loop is CASSLDRGGPGDTQYF. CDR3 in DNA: TGTGCCAGCAGCTTGGATCGGGGGGGCCCCGGAGATACGCAGTATTTT.

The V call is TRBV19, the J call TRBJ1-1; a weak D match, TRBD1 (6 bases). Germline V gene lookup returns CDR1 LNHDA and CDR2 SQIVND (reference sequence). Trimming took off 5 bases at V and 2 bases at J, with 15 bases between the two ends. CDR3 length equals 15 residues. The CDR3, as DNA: TGTGCCAGTAGTTCTAGACAGGAAATAAACACTGAAGCTTTCTTT. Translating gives CASSSRQEINTEAFF.

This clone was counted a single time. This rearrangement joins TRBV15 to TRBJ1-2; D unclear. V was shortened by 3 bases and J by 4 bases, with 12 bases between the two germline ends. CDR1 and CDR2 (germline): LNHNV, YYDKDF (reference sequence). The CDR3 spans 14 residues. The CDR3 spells CATSSDGVPYGYTF. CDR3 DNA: TGTGCCACCAGCAGCGACGGGGTACCCTATGGCTACACCTTC.

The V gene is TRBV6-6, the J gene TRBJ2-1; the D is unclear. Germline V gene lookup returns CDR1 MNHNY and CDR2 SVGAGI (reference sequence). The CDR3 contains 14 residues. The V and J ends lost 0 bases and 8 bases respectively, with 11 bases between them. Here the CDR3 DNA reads TGTGCCAGCAGTTACTCAACCCTAGGATATGAGCAGTTCTTC. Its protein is CASSYSTLGYEQFF.

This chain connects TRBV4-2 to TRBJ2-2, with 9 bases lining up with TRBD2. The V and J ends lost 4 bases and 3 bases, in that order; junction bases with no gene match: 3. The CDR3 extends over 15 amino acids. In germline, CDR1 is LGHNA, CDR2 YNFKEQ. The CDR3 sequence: CASSPVAGDTGELFF. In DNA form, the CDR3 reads TGTGCCAGCAGCCCAGTAGCGGGGGACACCGGGGAGCTGTTTTTT.

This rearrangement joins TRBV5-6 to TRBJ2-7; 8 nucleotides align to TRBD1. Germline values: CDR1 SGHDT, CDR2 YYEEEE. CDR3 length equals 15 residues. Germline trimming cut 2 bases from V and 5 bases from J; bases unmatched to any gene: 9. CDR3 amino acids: CASSFRQGAYNEQYF. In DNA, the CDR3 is TGTGCCAGCAGCTTCCGGCAGGGGGCTTACAACGAGCAGTACTTC.

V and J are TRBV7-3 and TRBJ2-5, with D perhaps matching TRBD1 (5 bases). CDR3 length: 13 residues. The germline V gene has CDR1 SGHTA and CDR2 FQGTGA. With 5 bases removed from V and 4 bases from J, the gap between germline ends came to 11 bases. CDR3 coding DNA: TGTGCCAGCAGCACCCAGGGTGGAGAGACCCAGTACTTC. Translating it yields CASSTQGGETQYF.